This T cell receptor beta chain was sequenced in a study of T cell responses to AZD1222 COVID-19 vaccine. The CDR3 has 15 amino acids. This clone showed up just once. TCRdb keeps only in-frame clones here, not all; method: immunoSEQ multiplex PCR. The table lists around 99,000 clones, around 91% of them singletons. This receptor was identified in an adult in good health. Here the sequenced sample was peripheral blood, taken on day 0 of AZD1222 vaccination. The rearrangement links TRBV12-2 to TRBJ1-2; TRBD1, as called in the table, went unchecked against the DNA. TRBV12-2 is a known pseudogene. The CDR3 loop reads CASRSSTENPYGYTF. CDR3 sequence (DNA): TGTGCAAGTCGCTCTTCGACAGAGAACCCCTATGGCTACACCTTC.